This TCR beta chain was found in a study of graft-versus-host responses after intestinal transplantation. Study overall: For around 3 years after anti-thymocyte globulin induction, all recipients took tacrolimus and steroids. Notes on the study in general: High graft-versus-host to host-versus-graft T cell clonal ratios marked allografts of patients with graft-donor macrochimerism.

The CDR3 is 15 amino acids. Germline assignment: CDR1 MNHEY and CDR2 SMNVEV (reference sequence). V lost 5 bases to trimming and J lost 4 bases, with 15 bases between them. Repertoires were generated with immunoSEQ multiplex PCR, while TCRdb's copy carries only in-frame clones and drops some. The sample has 20,000 to 25,000 clones, roughly 94% seen once. Of note for this clone: Its antigen remains unknown.

The receptor's source is a human patient who received an intestinal transplant, so some T cells may come from the graft donor. This rearrangement joins TRBV27 to TRBJ2-1; TRBD1 is a possible D gene (8 bases). This material consisted of PBMCs, taken 156 days after intestinal transplant. Written as DNA, the CDR3 is TGTGCCAGCAGTCGAACAGGGGGGGGATACAATGAGCAGTTCTTC. The encoded protein is CASSRTGGGYNEQFF.